This T cell receptor (beta chain) was sequenced in a study of CD8 T cells in Susac syndrome. In blood CD8+ and CD4+ T cells, TCR beta underwent sequencing. The CD8+ and CD4+ T cells were negatively isolated, with the TEMRA cells enriched by FACS. Random hexamers served to reverse transcribe roughly 0.5 to 1 ug RNA. Across 54 Vbeta and 13 Jbeta, TCR beta CDR3 was amplified with immunoSEQ multiplex PCR. TCRdb ran MiXCR on the immunoSEQ multiplex PCR reads and lists one entry per CDR3 protein. This table has about 80,000 distinct CDR3 sequences, just under 95% appearing once. This CDR3 comprises 12 residues. The V end lost 4 bases, the J end lost 2 bases, and 6 bases lay between the germline ends. The V gene's germline CDR1 is SGHRS and CDR2 YFSETQ.

The sequenced material came from CD8+ T cells from PBMCs. This chain joins TRBV5-1 and TRBJ1-1; D is uncertain. The sequence was obtained from a human donor in good health. CDR3 DNA: TGCGCCAGCAGCGGCGGCAACACTGAAGCTTTCTTT. Its protein is CASSGGNTEAFF.